The 4 T cell receptor beta chains listed next were all sequenced from one sample in a study of identical twins. Each CDR3 protein gets one entry after TCRdb re-called the 5' RACE reads with MiXCR. In the table there are approximately 630,000 distinct CDR3 sequences, roughly 7.1% of which are singletons. In addition, the sample was reused for a study of yellow fever vaccine responses in identical twins.

Source material: PBMCs. Receptor source: a young woman in good health.

The J gene is TRBJ2-5, the V gene TRBV6-1; 12 nucleotides line up with TRBD1. The germline CDR1 and CDR2 sequences are MNHNS and SASEGT. V shed 7 bases, J shed 5 bases, and the junction held 8 bases outside the gene matches. The CDR3 is 15 amino acids. The CDR3 DNA reads TGTGCCAGCACAGGGACAGGGGGCTCGTCGGAGACCCAGTACTTC. Translating it yields CASTGTGGSSETQYF.

This clonotype was seen more than once but under ten times. This chain connects TRBV4-2 to TRBJ2-6; 9 positions agree with TRBD1. The CDR3 has 18 residues. CDR1 is LGHNA and CDR2 is YNFKEQ in the germline V gene. With V trimmed by 4 bases and J by 0 bases, 7 bases remained unmatched. The CDR3 loop reads CASSPGQGFASGANVLTF. The CDR3 DNA sequence: TGTGCCAGCAGCCCTGGACAGGGGTTCGCCTCTGGGGCCAACGTCCTGACTTTC.

At least ten counts were recorded for this clonotype. This chain uses TRBV2 with TRBJ1-4; 8 bases are shared with TRBD1. The CDR3 sequence is 14 residues long. Germline V lookup: CDR1 SNHLY, CDR2 FYNNEI. V shed 6 bases, J shed 7 bases, and the junction held 7 bases outside the gene matches. The CDR3 nucleotides are TGTGCCAGCAGGGCGGACAGGGTGATTGAAAAACTGTTTTTT. As protein: CASRADRVIEKLFF.

This clonotype was counted at least ten times. The gene calls are TRBV29-1 and TRBJ2-3; TRBD2 aligns across 11 bases. This CDR3 has 14 residues. Per the germline V gene, CDR1 is SQVTM and CDR2 is ANQGSEA. Losses at the gene ends were 6 bases for V and 5 bases for J; bases not matched to a gene: 7. The CDR3 is CSVLTSGKVDTQYF. For the CDR3, the DNA is TGCAGCGTGCTGACTAGCGGGAAGGTAGATACGCAGTATTTT.